This record concerns one TCR beta chain sequence. Losses at the gene ends were 4 bases for V and 3 bases for J; bases not matched to a gene: 3. The CDR3 has 15 amino acids. In germline, CDR1 is SGHDT, CDR2 YYEEEE. These data come from a study of blood T cell repertoires in COVID-19. As for the study in general: COVID-19 samples, acute and convalescent, were from the United States, Italy and Spain. Sources were T cells, B-cell-depleted T cells, or PBMCs; the material itself was cDNA or gDNA.

In the original analysis: For nucleated cells, counts were estimated from reference gene primer amplification. TCRdb's copy holds only in-frame clones and misses some; the assay was immunoSEQ multiplex PCR. That table gives V, J and clone size, and the DNA gave D and trimming. The data contain approximately 400,000 clones, around 84% of them singletons. The receptor comes from a human donor with acute or convalescent COVID-19. The donor label of this sample is uncertain. The gene calls are TRBV5-6 and TRBJ2-7; TRBD2 matches 14 bases. Sequenced input: peripheral blood. CDR3 region: CASSPGLAGVYEQYF. Written as DNA, the CDR3 is TGTGCCAGCAGCCCGGGACTAGCGGGGGTCTACGAGCAGTACTTC.